A single T cell receptor beta chain is shown here with its context. The antigen it binds to is not known. Per-base qualities were not stored, and no clone one base away is much larger. Libraries were prepared through the immunoSEQ multiplex PCR assay. From the authors' description of their analysis: A statistical classification framework was developed to diagnose cytomegalovirus status using the catalog of TCR beta chain sequences. The table comes from immuneACCESS by way of TCRdb, which keeps in-frame sequences with V and J called. Part of the clones is missing from these tables; in studies checked, under half for an unresolved V gene and the rest for unknown reasons. V and J calls and clone size are those listed in that table; D and trimming were worked out from the DNA. For this sample the table gives about 220,000 clones, of which around 80% were detected only once. 11% to 15% of the sample is in the top ten clones.

The entry originates in a study of cytomegalovirus exposure and HLA in healthy donors (dated by TCRdb to the late 2010s). About the investigation overall: According to a later analysis, the approximately 120 validation repertoires were produced on the same platform as the 700 or so repertoires of the first cohort. The study aimed to test whether cataloging public T cell receptors could reveal signatures of past pathogen exposure. A separate validation cohort of roughly 120 different subjects was used in addition to the 666-subject first cohort. To predict cytomegalovirus infection status, the study brought together high-throughput TCR immunosequencing, statistical association of individual TCRs with disease status, and machine learning.

The donors belonged to the validation cohort of over a hundred subjects, which was separate from the approximately 660-subject first cohort. The study at large found these results: A total of about 150 TCR beta chains were listed by the study as associated with cytomegalovirus. Subsequent analysis determined that TCRs grouped into clusters in the first cohort also showed a tendency toward co-occurrence across the 120 validation repertoires, and roughly 94% of cluster scores exceeded 0. Most TCR sequences were seen in very few donors, while some public TCRs were found in many individuals. A later analysis had no HLA typing for the validation cohort, so co-occurrence there was scored across all 110 or so repertoires. The classifier was reported to diagnose cytomegalovirus status with high specificity and sensitivity in both the original cohort and the validation cohort. According to the authors, the approach could potentially be generalized to other disease states and immunological phenotypes. Three of the identified cytomegalovirus-associated TCR beta chains were confirmed in vitro to be specific for cytomegalovirus antigens.

Including cysteine and phenylalanine, the CDR3 has 13 amino acids. The entry retains the CDR3 DNA only, 39 bases that are in frame from base 1. CDR1 and CDR2 are drawn from the germline V gene (reference sequence): GTSNPN, SVGIG. V loses 2 bases, J loses 4 bases, and the germline ends lie 8 bases apart. The receptor's source is a woman in her twenties or thirties in good health and CMV-seropositive. This sequence uses TRBV30 and TRBJ2-2; the D gene is unclear. Sequences were obtained from PBMCs. The nucleotides read TGTGCCTGGAGTCTGCAGCGCACCGGGGAGCTGTTTTTT. This encodes CAWSLQRTGELFF.